A selection of T cell receptor beta chains follows, all from one sample in a study of Ad26.COV2.S vaccination and SARS-CoV-2 variants. Libraries were prepared by immunoSEQ multiplex PCR; TCRdb keeps only in-frame clonotypes and omits some of them. This sample yields around 270,000 clones, of which around nine tenths are seen a single time; about 2.7% belongs to the top ten. Source: peripheral blood, taken in a trial of Ad26.COV2.S vaccine versus placebo. The receptors derive from a person between 18 and 65 years old who received the Ad26.COV2.S COVID-19 vaccine or a placebo. Both conserved end residues are part of each CDR3. The D gene is left open where the match is weak. Only some rows state a clone size, as once, few, many or a class for expanded clones.

V	size	J	D	DNA	CDR3
TRBV11-2	.	TRBJ2-5	.	TGTGCCAGCAAGGCGGGGGAGACCCAGTACTTC	CASKAGETQYF
TRBV19	.	TRBJ2-1	.	TGTGCCAGTAGTATTTATAGCTCCTACAATGAGCAGTTCTTC	CASSIYSSYNEQFF
TRBV6-4	few	TRBJ2-2	.	TGTGCCAGCAGTGACTCGATTAGGGAGCACACCGGGGAGCTGTTTTTT	CASSDSIREHTGELFF
TRBV19	.	TRBJ1-1	.	TGTGCCAGTAGTATGAGGACTGAAGCTTTCTTT	CASSMRTEAFF
TRBV10-3	.	TRBJ1-1	.	TGTGCCATCACGGTACAGGGTAACACTGAAGCTTTCTTT	CAITVQGNTEAFF
TRBV7-3	few	TRBJ1-2	TRBD1	TGTGCCAGCAGCCCGGGACAGGTTCCTAACTATGGCTACACCTTC	CASSPGQVPNYGYTF
TRBV2	.	TRBJ2-1	TRBD2	TGTGCCAGCAGCTCGACTAGCGGGCCCGCCCGTGGGATGTATGAGCAGTTCTTC	CASSSTSGPARGMYEQFF
TRBV3-1/TRBV3-2	.	TRBJ1-2	TRBD1	TGTGCCAGCCGGGGACAGGGGGCGCAAATTGGCTACACCTTC	CASRGQGAQIGYTF
TRBV4-3	.	TRBJ2-3	.	TGCGCCAGCAGAAACACCGGCACAGATACGCAGTATTTT	CASRNTGTDTQYF
TRBV6-5	once	TRBJ2-1	.	TGTGCCAGCAGTTACCGGTCGAACCACAATGAGCAGTTCTTC	CASSYRSNHNEQFF
TRBV4-2	.	TRBJ2-5	.	TGTGCCAGCAGCCAGAACGCGGGGGCCGGAGAGACCCAGTACTTC	CASSQNAGAGETQYF
TRBV3-1/TRBV3-2	.	TRBJ2-1	TRBD1	TGTGCCAGCAGCCAGGGACCACAGGGGTATGAGCAGTTCTTC	CASSQGPQGYEQFF
TRBV9	.	TRBJ2-1	TRBD1	TGTGCCAGCAGCGTAATAGGACAGGGGGGAGTTGAGCAGTTCTTC	CASSVIGQGGVEQFF
TRBV2	.	TRBJ2-2	TRBD1	TGTGCCAGCAGTGATGGGGGCCCGGGACAGGGCACCGGGGAGCTGTTTTTT	CASSDGGPGQGTGELFF
TRBV27	.	TRBJ2-1	TRBD2	TGTGCCAGCAGTCATGGGACTAGCGGGATTGGGCAGTTCTTC	CASSHGTSGIGQFF
TRBV9	once	TRBJ1-6	TRBD1	TGTGCCAGCAGCGCAAGAGCAGGGGGCGGTAATTCACCCCTCCACTTT	CASSARAGGGNSPLHF
TRBV27	.	TRBJ2-4	.	TGTGCCAGCAGAGACAGGGCCAAAAACATTCAGTACTTC	CASRDRAKNIQYF
TRBV3-1/TRBV3-2	.	TRBJ2-5	.	TGTGCCAGCAGCCTGGGAAGGAGGGGAGAGACCCAGTACTTC	CASSLGRRGETQYF
TRBV11-1	.	TRBJ2-5	.	TGTGCCAGCAGCAAAGAGACCCAGTACTTC	CASSKETQYF
TRBV7-2	.	TRBJ1-2	.	TGTGCCAGCAGCACCGGGGTAGGCTACACCTTC	CASSTGVGYTF
TRBV16	once	TRBJ2-7	.	TGTGCCAGCAGCCAACCGGTCCAGGGTCAGCAGTACTTC	CASSQPVQGQQYF
TRBV5-1	.	TRBJ2-3	.	TGCGCCAGCAGCTCGATTGTCGGCACAGATACGCAGTATTTT	CASSSIVGTDTQYF
TRBV19	once	TRBJ1-2	.	TGTGCCAGTAGTATGATGGCCCAATCTAACTATGGCTACACCTTC	CASSMMAQSNYGYTF
TRBV3-1/TRBV3-2	.	TRBJ2-1	TRBD2	TGTGCCAGCAGCCAACTAGCGGGGACCTCCTACAATGAGCAGTTCTTC	CASSQLAGTSYNEQFF
TRBV18	.	TRBJ1-5	TRBD1	TGTGCCAGCTCACGACAACCGGGACAGGGGGCATCGGGCAATCAGCCCCAGCATTTT	CASSRQPGQGASGNQPQHF
TRBV20-1	.	TRBJ2-1	.	TGCAGTGCTAGTCTTAGCGGCTCCTACAATGAGCAGTTCTTC	CSASLSGSYNEQFF
TRBV2	.	TRBJ1-1	.	TGTGCCTCCAGATGGGGGTTCACTGAAGCTTTCTTT	CASRWGFTEAFF
TRBV9	.	TRBJ1-1	.	TGTGCCAGCACCGTCGGACCCGAGCGGACTGAAGCTTTCTTT	CASTVGPERTEAFF
TRBV7-3	once	TRBJ2-5	.	TGTGCCAGCAGCCCGCGAGGAGGATGGGGGGAGACCCAGTACTTC	CASSPRGGWGETQYF
TRBV4-1	.	TRBJ2-1	TRBD2	TGCGCCAGCAGCCAAGGGGGGCGGGCTAGCGGGAGGGCGGGCAATGAGCAGTTCTTC	CASSQGGRASGRAGNEQFF
TRBV19	.	TRBJ1-1	.	TGTGCCAGTAGAATGGGTGGGGGGACTGAAGCTTTCTTT	CASRMGGGTEAFF
TRBV4-1	once	TRBJ2-6	.	TGCGCCAGCAGCCAATTCCAGGGAACTGGGGCCAACGTCCTGACTTTC	CASSQFQGTGANVLTF
TRBV9	.	TRBJ1-2	.	TGTGCCAGCAGCCCAGCCGTTAGGGCGGGGAACTATGGCTACACCTTC	CASSPAVRAGNYGYTF
TRBV11-2	.	TRBJ2-7	TRBD1	TGTGCCAGCAGCTTAGCAATACAGGGGAGGCAGTACTTC	CASSLAIQGRQYF
TRBV7-8	.	TRBJ2-2	.	TGTGCCAGCAGCGCCGACAGTACGAACACCGGGGAGCTGTTTTTT	CASSADSTNTGELFF
TRBV6-2/TRBV6-3	few	TRBJ1-5	.	TGTGCCAGCAGTCCCTGGGCGGGGTCTAGCCAGCCCCAGCATTTT	CASSPWAGSSQPQHF
TRBV29-1	.	TRBJ1-1	TRBD1	TGCAGCGCAGACTTAACAGGGGCTGAAGCTTTCTTT	CSADLTGAEAFF
TRBV7-8	.	TRBJ1-1	.	TGTGCCAGCAGCCATAGCCGGGGCACTGAAGCTTTCTTT	CASSHSRGTEAFF
TRBV18	.	TRBJ2-5	.	TGTGCCAGCTCACCATCCCCGGGGAGGCAAGAGACCCAGTACTTC	CASSPSPGRQETQYF
TRBV7-6	.	TRBJ2-7	.	TGTGCCAGCAGCCTAGGACCGGACAGCTCCTACGAGCAGTACTTC	CASSLGPDSSYEQYF
TRBV27	few	TRBJ2-6	.	TGTGCCAGCAGTTTATCTGGGGCCAACGTCCTGACTTTC	CASSLSGANVLTF
TRBV11-2	once	TRBJ1-4	TRBD1	TGTGCCAGCAGCTCAACAGGGGTACCCAATGAAAAACTGTTTTTT	CASSSTGVPNEKLFF
TRBV7-9	.	TRBJ2-3	TRBD2	TGTGCCAGCAGCCCCACCCGCGGGAGCGGGGCAGATACGCAGTATTTT	CASSPTRGSGADTQYF
TRBV5-6	.	TRBJ1-2	.	TGTGCCAGCAGCTGGGGTAAGGGCTATGGCTACACCTTC	CASSWGKGYGYTF
TRBV7-8	few	TRBJ2-7	TRBD1	TGTGCCAGCAGCTCGGGACAGACCTCCTACGAGCAGTACTTC	CASSSGQTSYEQYF
TRBV5-1	.	TRBJ1-1	.	TGCGCCAGCAGCTTCGGGACACCTGAAGCTTTCTTT	CASSFGTPEAFF
TRBV3-1/TRBV3-2	.	TRBJ2-1	.	TGTGCCAGCAGCTCCCCCTCGGACTTATTCGACAATGAGCAGTTCTTC	CASSSPSDLFDNEQFF
TRBV15	.	TRBJ1-2	.	TGTGCCACCAGCAGAGATCGAGGGATCAACTATGGCTACACCTTC	CATSRDRGINYGYTF
TRBV6-5	.	TRBJ1-2	TRBD1	TGTGCCAGCAGGGGAGACAGGGTCCAATATGGCTACACCTTC	CASRGDRVQYGYTF
TRBV7-2	.	TRBJ2-7	.	TGTGCCAGCAGCTTTGAGGGGCACAGCTCCTACGAGCAGTACTTC	CASSFEGHSSYEQYF
TRBV6-5	.	TRBJ1-6	TRBD1	TGTGCCAGCAGTTATCGGACAGGGGTCCATAATTCACCCCTCCACTTT	CASSYRTGVHNSPLHF
TRBV12-3/TRBV12-4	.	TRBJ2-6	.	TGTGCCAGCAGCCGCTCTGGGGCCAACGTCCTGACTTTC	CASSRSGANVLTF